This TCR beta chain was identified in a study of monozygotic twins with inflammatory bowel disease. TCRalpha and TCRbeta cDNA underwent two nested PCRs of around 15 and 9 cycles. After re-calling the 5' RACE reads, TCRdb lists one entry per CDR3 protein, DNA absent. The sample includes more than 100,000 distinct CDR3 sequences. Study-level points and caveats: IBD patients shared fewer clonotypes with other individuals than healthy twins, especially patients with disease activity signs. Background noise in patient repertoires may stem from differing immunosuppressive treatments.

Whole-blood total RNA was extracted without T cell sorting. About this clonotype: The antigen remains undetermined.

The CDR3 has 17 residues. CDR1 is LGHNA, CDR2 YSLEER, per germline. Sequenced input: blood. This chain links TRBV4-3 with TRBJ2-3; the TCRdb call, TRBD1, lacks DNA for checking. This clonotype was sampled from a human donor with ulcerative colitis or Crohn's disease, or a healthy co-twin of an affected twin (not recorded which). CDR3 region: CASSQDVDREVTDTQYF.